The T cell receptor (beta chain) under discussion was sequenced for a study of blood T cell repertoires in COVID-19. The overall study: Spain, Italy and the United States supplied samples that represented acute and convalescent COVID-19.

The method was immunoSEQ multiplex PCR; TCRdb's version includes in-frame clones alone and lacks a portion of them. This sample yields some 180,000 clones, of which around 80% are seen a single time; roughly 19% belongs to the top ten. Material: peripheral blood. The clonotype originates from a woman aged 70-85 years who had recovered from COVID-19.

The CDR3 DNA reads TGTGCCAGCAGCCCGGGACTAGCGGGGGGCGGTGAGACCCAGTACTTC. Its translation is CASSPGLAGGGETQYF. The rearrangement links TRBV7-3 to TRBJ2-5, with TRBD2 matching over 15 bases. Germline loops: CDR1 SGHTA, CDR2 FQGTGA. The CDR3 spans 16 residues. V gave up 5 bases and J gave up 5 bases; unmatched junction bases: 6.